This is a list of T cell receptor beta chains from one sample in a study of blood T cell repertoires in COVID-19. Sequencing was performed with immunoSEQ multiplex PCR; in TCRdb, only in-frame clones are kept and a portion is missing. Of about 220,000 clones listed, about four fifths were seen once; the top ten hold more than 8%. The specimen was peripheral blood. The origin of the receptors is a woman aged 50 to 60 with acute or convalescent COVID-19. Each CDR3 is given with its conserved first and last residue. A D gene is named only where the DNA matches it firmly. Not all rows give a size; the values are once, few, many and, for expanded clones, a class.

j_call | d_call | cdr3_length | clone_size | v_call | cdr3_nt | cdr3_aa
TRBJ2-3 | . | 15 | . | TRBV24-1 | TGTGCCACCAGTGACCGGGACACCCGCACAGATACGCAGTATTTT | CATSDRDTRTDTQYF
TRBJ2-3 | TRBD2 | 15 | . | TRBV25-1 | TGTGCCACAGCCATAGCGGGAGGTGGAAGGGATACGCAGTATTTT | CATAIAGGGRDTQYF
TRBJ2-3 | TRBD2 | 16 | . | TRBV4-2 | TGTGCCAGCAGCCCTGGGGCCCTAGCGGGAGCAGATACGCAGTATTTT | CASSPGALAGADTQYF
TRBJ2-1 | TRBD2 | 17 | . | TRBV19 | TGTGCCAGTAGCCGATCCGGAGGCGGGAGGGGAGACAATGAGCAGTTCTTC | CASSRSGGGRGDNEQFF
TRBJ1-2 | . | 16 | . | TRBV10-1 | TGCGCCAGCAGTGAGTCTCCTAGGTCGGATAACTATGGCTACACCTTC | CASSESPRSDNYGYTF
TRBJ2-1 | . | 15 | few | TRBV6-6 | TGTGCCAGCAGTTCGGGGTGGGAGAGGTTGAATGAGCAGTTCTTC | CASSSGWERLNEQFF
TRBJ2-7 | TRBD1 | 13 | few | TRBV12-3/TRBV12-4 | TGTGCCACCAGGGGGCCCAACTCCTACGAGCAGTACTTC | CATRGPNSYEQYF
TRBJ2-7 | TRBD1 | 14 | . | TRBV6-5 | TGTGCCAGCAGGACGGACAGGACATTCTACGAGCAGTACTTC | CASRTDRTFYEQYF
TRBJ1-1 | . | 14 | . | TRBV6-5 | TGTGCCAGCAGCCAAAGAGGGGGGGGGACTGAAGCTTTCTTT | CASSQRGGGTEAFF
TRBJ2-1 | TRBD2 | 19 | . | TRBV27 | TGTGCCAGCAGTCCGAGTAGCGGGAGGGTCAGACGAGAAAACAATGAGCAGTTCTTC | CASSPSSGRVRRENNEQFF
TRBJ2-5 | . | 16 | . | TRBV19 | TGTGCCAGTAGCCCCCAGGGAGGGGGATACCAAGAGACCCAGTACTTC | CASSPQGGGYQETQYF
TRBJ2-1 | . | 15 | . | TRBV27 | TGTGCCAGCAGTTTGTCCGGGACTTTCTACAATGAGCAGTTCTTC | CASSLSGTFYNEQFF
TRBJ2-7 | . | 13 | . | TRBV24-1 | TGTGCCACCAGTGATCCTAACAGCTACGAGCAGTACTTC | CATSDPNSYEQYF
TRBJ2-5 | . | 10 | . | TRBV5-1 | TGCGCCAGCCTTAGCCGGGCCCAGTACTTC | CASLSRAQYF
TRBJ2-3 | TRBD2 | 15 | . | TRBV28 | TGTGCCAGCAGTCCCCCGACTAGCTTCACAGATACGCAGTATTTT | CASSPPTSFTDTQYF
TRBJ2-3 | TRBD2 | 17 | . | TRBV24-1 | TGTGCCACCAGTGAAGGTCTAGCGGACTCTAGCACAGATACGCAGTATTTT | CATSEGLADSSTDTQYF
TRBJ1-3 | . | 14 | . | TRBV6-5 | TGTGCCAGTTCTGGACAGCTCTCTGGAAACACCATATATTTT | CASSGQLSGNTIYF
TRBJ2-7 | TRBD1 | 16 | . | TRBV4-1 | TGCGCCAGCAGCCAAGATTCCGGGACAGTGTACTACGAGCAGTACTTC | CASSQDSGTVYYEQYF
TRBJ1-6 | . | 13 | . | TRBV5-1 | TGCGCCAGTAATGACGGGGGGAATTCACCCCTCCACTTT | CASNDGGNSPLHF
TRBJ1-1 | . | 13 | . | TRBV19 | TGTGCCAGTAGTATTGGGAGGAACACTGAAGCTTTCTTT | CASSIGRNTEAFF
TRBJ1-5 | TRBD1 | 16 | . | TRBV28 | TGTGCCAGCTCCCCAACAGGGGTGGGGGCTAATCAGCCCCAGCATTTT | CASSPTGVGANQPQHF
TRBJ1-2 | TRBD1 | 16 | . | TRBV19 | TGTGCCAGTAGTAGGCCCCCGCAGGGGGTAAACTATGGCTACACCTTC | CASSRPPQGVNYGYTF
TRBJ2-2 | TRBD2 | 16 | . | TRBV5-1 | TGCGCCAGCAGCGTAACTAGCGGCGCGAACACCGGGGAGCTGTTTTTT | CASSVTSGANTGELFF
TRBJ2-7 | TRBD2 | 14 | . | TRBV7-2 | TGTGCCAGCAGCACTATAGCGGGACCCTACGAGCAGTACTTC | CASSTIAGPYEQYF
TRBJ1-5 | TRBD1 | 15 | . | TRBV19 | TGTGCCAGTAGTTTACTGGACAGGGAGAATCAGCCCCAGCATTTT | CASSLLDRENQPQHF
TRBJ2-7 | TRBD1 | 14 | . | TRBV6-5 | TGTGCCAGCAGTCAGGACAGGTACTCCTACGAGCAGTACTTC | CASSQDRYSYEQYF
TRBJ2-7 | . | 16 | . | TRBV21-1 | TGTGCCAGCAGCAAAGAGGGTCGACAGGATTCCTACGAGCAGTACTTC | CASSKEGRQDSYEQYF
TRBJ2-3 | . | 13 | once | TRBV18 | TGTGCCAGCTCACACTACAGGGAGGATACGCAGTATTTT | CASSHYREDTQYF
TRBJ2-1 | . | 16 | . | TRBV11-2 | TGTGCCAGCAGTCCCCCCGCGGGCCTCTTAAGGAATGAGCAGTTCTTC | CASSPPAGLLRNEQFF
TRBJ2-2 | TRBD1 | 17 | . | TRBV27 | TGTGCCAGCACCTTCCGAGGACAGGTAGGATGGGCCGGGGAGCTGTTTTTT | CASTFRGQVGWAGELFF
TRBJ1-1 | . | 13 | . | TRBV18 | TGTGCCAGCTCACCTGACCTCAGGGCTGAAGCTTTCTTT | CASSPDLRAEAFF
TRBJ2-5 | . | 14 | . | TRBV5-1 | TGCGCCAGCAGCTTACAGGTTTCGGCAGAGACCCAGTACTTC | CASSLQVSAETQYF
TRBJ2-2 | . | 15 | . | TRBV25-1 | TGTGCCAGCAGTGAGGGGCAGTCGAACACCGGGGAGCTGTTTTTT | CASSEGQSNTGELFF
TRBJ2-6 | TRBD1 | 18 | once | TRBV24-1 | TGTGCCACCAGTGACTGGGGTACAGGGGACTCTGGGGCCAACGTCCTGACTTTC | CATSDWGTGDSGANVLTF
TRBJ2-1 | . | 13 | . | TRBV19 | TGTGCCAGTAGTATAGGAGTCAATAATGAGCAGTTCTTC | CASSIGVNNEQFF
TRBJ2-1 | . | 14 | . | TRBV5-6 | TGTGCCAGCAGCTTGGGGGGGCCCTACAATGAGCAGTTCTTC | CASSLGGPYNEQFF
TRBJ2-2 | . | 12 | . | TRBV12-3/TRBV12-4 | TGTGCCAGTTCAAAAGGGGACGGGGAGCTGTTTTTT | CASSKGDGELFF
TRBJ2-5 | TRBD2 | 15 | once | TRBV24-1 | TGTGCCACCAGTGATCGCTCGGGGGGTGGGGAGACCCAGTACTTC | CATSDRSGGGETQYF
TRBJ2-3 | TRBD2 | 15 | . | TRBV28 | TGTGCCAGCAGTCTTATAGCGGGGGGGGCAGATACGCAGTATTTT | CASSLIAGGADTQYF
TRBJ1-1 | . | 13 | . | TRBV2 | TGTGCCAGCACCCTCGTAGAGGGTGATAGAGCTTTCTTT | CASTLVEGDRAFF